This T cell receptor (beta chain) was retrieved from a study of blood T cell repertoires in COVID-19. About the study: The United States, Italy and Spain supplied acute and convalescent COVID-19 samples.

Germline CDR1 and CDR2: KGHSH and LQKENI. CDR3 length equals 17 residues. The V end lost 3 bases, the J end lost 1 base, and 13 bases lay between the germline ends. In the study's own analysis: Nucleated cell counts were estimated from reference gene primer amplification. The method was immunoSEQ multiplex PCR; TCRdb's version includes in-frame clones alone and lacks a portion of them. The DNA gave D and trimming, while V, J and clone size come from that table. In the table there are some 200,000 clones, around four fifths of which are singletons. This chain uses TRBV18 with TRBJ2-6; no firm D call. Material for sequencing was peripheral blood. The clonotype originates from a woman aged 60-75 years who had recovered from COVID-19. The CDR3 sequence: CASSPPGDLSGANVLTF. For the CDR3, the DNA is TGTGCCAGCTCACCCCCGGGTGACCTTTCTGGGGCCAACGTCCTGACTTTC.